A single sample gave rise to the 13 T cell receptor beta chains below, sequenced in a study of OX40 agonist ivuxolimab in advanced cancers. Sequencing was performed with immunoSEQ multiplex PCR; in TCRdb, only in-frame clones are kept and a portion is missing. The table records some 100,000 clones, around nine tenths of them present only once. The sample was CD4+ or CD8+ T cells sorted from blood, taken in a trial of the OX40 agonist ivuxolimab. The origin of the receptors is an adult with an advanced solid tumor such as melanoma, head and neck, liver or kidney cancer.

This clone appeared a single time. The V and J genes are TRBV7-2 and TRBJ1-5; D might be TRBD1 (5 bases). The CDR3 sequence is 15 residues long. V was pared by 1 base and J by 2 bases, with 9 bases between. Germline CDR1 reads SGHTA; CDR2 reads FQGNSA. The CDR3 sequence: CASSLGGYRNQPQHF. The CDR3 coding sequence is TGTGCCAGCAGCTTAGGGGGGTATCGCAATCAGCCCCAGCATTTT.

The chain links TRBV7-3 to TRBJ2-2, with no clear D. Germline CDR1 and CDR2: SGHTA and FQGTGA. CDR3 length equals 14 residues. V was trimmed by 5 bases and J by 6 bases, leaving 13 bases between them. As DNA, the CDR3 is TGTGCCAGCAGCCCGGACCCGGTGGCCGGGGAGCTGTTTTTT. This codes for CASSPDPVAGELFF.

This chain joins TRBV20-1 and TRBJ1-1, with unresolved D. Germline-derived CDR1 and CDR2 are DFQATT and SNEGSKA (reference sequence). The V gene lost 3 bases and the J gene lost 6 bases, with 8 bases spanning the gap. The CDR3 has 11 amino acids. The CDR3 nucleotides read TGCAGTGCTAGGAAGGGCCCTGAAGCTTTCTTT. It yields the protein CSARKGPEAFF.

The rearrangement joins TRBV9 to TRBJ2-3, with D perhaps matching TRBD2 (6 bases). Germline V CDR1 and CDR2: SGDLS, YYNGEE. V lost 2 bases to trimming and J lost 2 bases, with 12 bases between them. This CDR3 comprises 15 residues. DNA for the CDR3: TGTGCCAGCAGCGTCCAAGGCGGGATCACAGATACGCAGTATTTT. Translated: CASSVQGGITDTQYF.

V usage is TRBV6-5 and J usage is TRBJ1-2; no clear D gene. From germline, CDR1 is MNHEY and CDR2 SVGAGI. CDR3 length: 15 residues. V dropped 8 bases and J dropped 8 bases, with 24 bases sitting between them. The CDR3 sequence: CASHFSGPGSGGYTF. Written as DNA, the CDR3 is TGTGCCAGCCACTTTTCCGGGCCCGGCTCTGGAGGCTACACCTTC.

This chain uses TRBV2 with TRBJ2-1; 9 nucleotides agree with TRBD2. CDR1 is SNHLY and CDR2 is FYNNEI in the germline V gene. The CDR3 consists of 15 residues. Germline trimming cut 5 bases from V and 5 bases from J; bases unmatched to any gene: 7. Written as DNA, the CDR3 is TGTGCCAGCAGTCGGTGGGCGGGAGGGGACAATGAGCAGTTCTTC. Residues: CASSRWAGGDNEQFF. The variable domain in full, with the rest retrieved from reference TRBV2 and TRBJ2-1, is EPEVTQTPSHQVTQMGQEVILRCVPISNHLYFYWYRQILGQKVEFLVSFYNNEISEKSEIFDDQFSVERPDGSNFTLKIRSTKLEDSAMYFCASSRWAGGDNEQFFGPGTRLTVL.

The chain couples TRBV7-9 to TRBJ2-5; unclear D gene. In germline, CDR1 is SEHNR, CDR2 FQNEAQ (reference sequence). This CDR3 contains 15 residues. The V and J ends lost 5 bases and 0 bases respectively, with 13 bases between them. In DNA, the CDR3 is TGTGCCAGCAGCCCATATGGCCAGTACCAAGAGACCCAGTACTTC. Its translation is CASSPYGQYQETQYF. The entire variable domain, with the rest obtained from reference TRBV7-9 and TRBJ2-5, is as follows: DTGVSQNPRHKITKRGQNVTFRCDPISEHNRLYWYRQTLGQGPEFLTYFQNEAQLEKSRLLSDRFSAERPKGSFSTLEIQRTEQGDSAMYLCASSPYGQYQETQYFGPGTRLLVL.

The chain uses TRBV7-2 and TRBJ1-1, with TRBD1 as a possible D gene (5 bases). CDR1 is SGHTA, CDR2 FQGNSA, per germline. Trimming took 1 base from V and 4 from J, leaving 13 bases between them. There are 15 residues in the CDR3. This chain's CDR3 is CASSLVSGRGTEAFF. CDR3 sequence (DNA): TGTGCCAGCAGCTTAGTGTCGGGGCGAGGCACTGAAGCTTTCTTT.

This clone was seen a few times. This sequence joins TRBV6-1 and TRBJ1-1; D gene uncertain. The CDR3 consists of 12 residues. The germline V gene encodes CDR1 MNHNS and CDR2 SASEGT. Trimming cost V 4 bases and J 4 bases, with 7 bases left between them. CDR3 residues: CASSGGFTEAFF. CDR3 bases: TGTGCCAGCAGTGGGGGATTCACTGAAGCTTTCTTT.

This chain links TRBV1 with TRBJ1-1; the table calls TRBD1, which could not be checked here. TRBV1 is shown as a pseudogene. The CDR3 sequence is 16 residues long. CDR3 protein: CTNTPTGDGGNTEAFF. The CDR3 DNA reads TGCACCAACACCCCCACAGGGGACGGTGGGAACACTGAAGCTTTCTTT.

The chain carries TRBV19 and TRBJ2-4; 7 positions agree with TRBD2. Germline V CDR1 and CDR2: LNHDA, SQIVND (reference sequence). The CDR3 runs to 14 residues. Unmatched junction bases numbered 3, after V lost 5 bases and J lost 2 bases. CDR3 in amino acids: CASSSGGSKNIQYF. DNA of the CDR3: TGTGCCAGTAGTTCCGGGGGGTCCAAAAACATTCAGTACTTC.

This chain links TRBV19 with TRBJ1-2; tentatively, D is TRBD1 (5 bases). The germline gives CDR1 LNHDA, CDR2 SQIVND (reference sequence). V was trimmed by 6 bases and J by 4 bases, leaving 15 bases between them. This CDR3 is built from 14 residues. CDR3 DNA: TGTGCCAGTAGCCCCGGACAATTCGGCTATGGCTACACCTTC. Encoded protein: CASSPGQFGYGYTF.

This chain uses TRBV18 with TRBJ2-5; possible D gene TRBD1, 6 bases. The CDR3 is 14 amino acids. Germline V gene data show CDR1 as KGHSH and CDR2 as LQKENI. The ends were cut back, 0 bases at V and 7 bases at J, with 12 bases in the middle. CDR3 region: CASSPPNRAATQYF. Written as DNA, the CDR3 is TGTGCCAGCTCACCACCGAACAGGGCAGCGACCCAGTACTTC.